The TCR beta chain described here comes from a study of shared clonotypes between healthy human individuals (dated by TCRdb to the early 2020s). Concerning the study at large: The cohort included three men and two women between 18 and 49 years of age. For each donor, three plates each were used for CD4 naive and CD4 memory, two plates were used for CD8 naive, and one plate was used for CD8 memory. Blood TCR repertoires of about 5 healthy adults were deeply sequenced to estimate repertoire size and the extent of clonotype sharing between individuals. To increase sequencing depth and limit assay-specific biases, TCR repertoire library preparation and sequencing were carried out by different laboratories using diverse techniques. Between about 0.85 and 9.5 billion PBMCs per donor were obtained by leukapheresis. Overall study outcomes, separate from this receptor: Because the study included a small number of donors, the genetic and exposure-history diversity represented was limited. Naive subsets generally had larger estimated clonotype richness than memory subsets did. Sampling was restricted to blood, and TCR repertoires in tissues likely differ from the TCR repertoires found in blood. Incomplete sequencing was indicated by rarefaction of sorted-subset datasets, despite the large sequencing depth. Higher generation probabilities were observed for clonotypes shared by all four sorted-subset donors than for non-shared clonotypes. Pairwise subsampling indicated that sequencing depth was expected to affect the degree of clonotype sharing among donors. Across a few donors, about 5% of naive CD4, roughly 3.3% of naive CD8, 2.3% of memory CD4, and about 0.44% of memory CD8 clonotypes were shared.

TCR CDR3 regions were amplified from genomic DNA by multiplex PCR using the deep immunoSEQ assay. Genomic DNA extracted from each cell subset was distributed evenly over all wells of several immunoSEQ 96-well plates, and each plate served as one replicate. For sorted subsets, each replicate PCR was loaded with approximately 200 ng genomic DNA, equivalent to 30,000 or so T cell genomes. The purified libraries were quantified using a Qubit 3.0 fluorometer, sized with a Bioanalyzer 2100, and then quantified again using the KAPA Library Quantification kit. Every immunoSEQ 96-well plate was sequenced on a separate single-read 150-cycle Illumina NextSeq 550 flow cell. The paper's processing steps were these. Because only junctional sequences without quality scores were contained in the immunoSEQ output, filtering matching that applied to full-length reads could not be performed. To assign V/J genes and CDR3, sequences were annotated using PyIR, a Python wrapper for IgBLAST v1.9, with IMGT germline references. Reads were removed for weak V/J assignments (E-value above 1e-6), missing CDR3, stop codons, out-of-frame junctions, or ambiguous translated residues. V3J clonotypes were defined by identical inferred V gene, J gene, and CDR3 amino acid sequence. Percentage overlap between repertoires was calculated by dividing the number of shared unique clonotypes by the size of the smaller repertoire. RTK rarefaction, the Chao1 estimator, and Recon v2.1 estimates of unobserved clonotypes were used to assess repertoire richness. Generation probabilities were computed with OLGA for all TCRbeta clonotypes obtained by the gDNA method from several donors. TCRdb carries this immuneACCESS record with in-frame sequences only. Its versions omit some clonotypes, under half of them owing to an unresolved V gene in the studies checked, with the rest unexplained. V, J and clone size reflect that table, while D and trimming were determined from the DNA. This sample holds roughly 2 million clones; 85% to 95% were observed only once. The ten largest clones represent more than 0.95% of the sample.

Comment on this clone: Its binding antigen is unknown. No per-base quality is available; no much larger clone lies one base away.

The CDR3 starts with the cysteine, ends with the phenylalanine, and has 13 residues. The retained sequence is limited to the CDR3, 39 bases, with the frame set at the first base. V lost 4 bases and J lost 9 bases, and the count of bases not matched to a germline gene is 6. The germline V gene provides CDR1 SGHTS and CDR2 YDEGEE. For the CD8 naive samples, CD45RO-negative cells were positively selected for CCR7, yielding a CD45RA+CCR7+ population from which TemRA cells were excluded. The donors were healthy, HIV-negative adults with no recently reported acute infections or vaccinations. Every donor was a Caucasian adult residing in Nashville, Tennessee, USA. Blood was collected by leukapheresis, and PBMCs were isolated by Ficoll-Histopaque density gradient centrifugation and then cryopreserved in liquid nitrogen vapor phase. Analytical flow cytometry was used to check the purity and quantity of every magnetically sorted T cell population. From each sorted fraction, genomic DNA was isolated and quantified by UV absorbance on a Nanodrop 2000c.

The receptor was derived from a man between 18 and 35 years old in good health. The chain couples TRBV5-8 to TRBJ2-4; 8 bases in the junction line up with TRBD1. The sequencing sample was made of naive CD8+ T cells sorted from blood. This specimen's cell subset or site label, interpreted: CD45RA+CCR7+. Here the CDR3 is given as CASSIETGAIQYF. The nucleotide sequence is given as TGTGCCAGCAGCATCGAGACAGGGGCCATTCAGTACTTC.